A single sample is the source of the 22 T cell receptor beta chains below, sequenced in a study of T cells after yellow fever vaccination. TCRdb redid the calling of the 5' RACE reads with MiXCR, one entry per CDR3 protein. Of a few hundred thousand distinct CDR3 sequences listed, roughly 7.5% were seen once; the top ten hold approximately 16%. The specimen comprised PBMCs, sampled more than 35 days after the first yellow fever vaccination. All receptors come from a man between 18 and 29 years old who received the YFV17D yellow fever vaccine.

The table lists this clonotype with a few counts. CDR3 protein: CASSYRQGLPYEQYF. Here the CDR3 DNA reads TGTGCCAGCAGTTACAGACAGGGGCTGCCCTACGAGCAGTACTTC. The rearrangement links TRBV5-8 to TRBJ2-7; 8 bases fit TRBD1. Germline V gene data show CDR1 as SGHTS and CDR2 as YDEGEE. The length of the CDR3 is 15 residues. J gave up 2 bases and V 5 bases, and 9 bases lay outside the gene matches.

This clonotype has only a few counts. V is TRBV5-1 and J is TRBJ2-3; the match to TRBD1 covers 8 bases. The germline V gene has CDR1 SGHRS and CDR2 YFSETQ. The CDR3 runs 15 residues. V lost 5 bases and J lost 2; bases outside the gene matches: 7. CDR3 loop: CASSRWDRNTDTQYF. The CDR3 region has the DNA TGCGCCAGCAGTCGATGGGACAGGAACACAGATACGCAGTATTTT. The variable domain in full, completed from reference TRBV5-1 and TRBJ2-3, reads KAGVTQTPRYLIKTRGQQVTLSCSPISGHRSVSWYQQTPGQGLQFLFEYFSETQRNKGNFPGRFSGRQFSNSRSEMNVSTLELGDSALYLCASSRWDRNTDTQYFGPGTRLTVL.

This clonotype appeared a few times. The chain joins TRBV7-9 to TRBJ1-1; 11 bases agree with TRBD1. The CDR3 loop spans 16 amino acids. Germline assignment: CDR1 SEHNR and CDR2 FQNEAQ (reference sequence). V trimming: 5 bases; J trimming: 5 bases; junction bases outside the gene matches: 10. This chain's CDR3 is CASSQKTGTGGTEAFF. In DNA, the CDR3 is TGTGCCAGCAGCCAAAAAACCGGGACAGGGGGAACTGAAGCTTTCTTT.

This chain links TRBV10-3 with TRBJ2-5; 7 bases line up with TRBD1. The CDR3 consists of 16 residues. Trimming at V came to 1 base and at J to 1 base, leaving 6 bases not matched to a gene. Germline V gene data show CDR1 as ENHRY and CDR2 as SYGVKD. The CDR3 DNA reads as TGTGCCATCAGTGAGTTCCTAAAGGGGGCCCAAGAGACCCAGTACTTC. Translating it yields CAISEFLKGAQETQYF.

This clonotype has a handful of counts. The CDR3 DNA reads as TGCAGTGCTAGTGAACCTTCCTACGAGCAGTACGTC. This gives the protein CSASEPSYEQYV. The chain employs TRBV20-1 and TRBJ2-7, with D hard to call. Germline assignment: CDR1 DFQATT and CDR2 SNEGSKA (reference sequence). V was shortened by 3 bases and J by 1 base, with 7 bases between the two germline ends. The CDR3 contains 12 residues.

There are a few counts of this clonotype. The chain couples TRBV29-1 to TRBJ2-1, with D possibly matching TRBD1 (6 bases). Germline-derived CDR1 and CDR2 are SQVTM and ANQGSEA. V was shortened by 4 bases and J by 2 bases, with 18 bases between the two germline ends. The CDR3 contains 16 residues. CDR3 DNA: TGCAGCGTTGGGCTTCAGGGGAGTATCACCTACAATGAGCAGTTCTTC. Amino acid sequence: CSVGLQGSITYNEQFF.

This clonotype has just a few counts. The chain carries TRBV11-2 and TRBJ2-5; maybe TRBD1 (7 bases). This CDR3 is built from 16 residues. Germline assignment: CDR1 SGHAT and CDR2 FQNNGV. Trimming removed 1 base from V and 2 bases from J, with 14 bases in between. The CDR3 protein is CASSLVPGGSQETQYF. The DNA of the CDR3 is TGTGCCAGCAGCTTAGTCCCAGGGGGGTCACAAGAGACCCAGTACTTC.

This clonotype was counted a few times. The chain links TRBV5-1 to TRBJ2-5, with 8 bases aligning to TRBD2. Unmatched junction bases numbered 14, after V lost 5 bases and J lost 5 bases. Germline lookup yields CDR1 SGHRS and CDR2 YFSETQ. This CDR3 contains 16 residues. The CDR3 here is CASRRAGGEISETQYF. The CDR3 nucleotides are TGCGCCAGCAGGCGTGCGGGGGGCGAGATCTCCGAGACCCAGTACTTC.

The chain recombines TRBV9 with TRBJ1-1; D is possibly TRBD1 (6 bases). The V end was cut by 3 bases, the J end by 5 bases, with 14 bases between. This CDR3 has 14 amino acids. From germline, CDR1 is SGDLS and CDR2 YYNGEE. This CDR3 is CASSEGGAGTEAFF. CDR3 nucleotide sequence: TGTGCCAGCAGCGAGGGGGGGGCAGGGACTGAAGCTTTCTTT.

The gene calls are TRBV29-1 and TRBJ2-5; D gene uncertain. Trimming pared 0 bases from V and 4 bases from J, leaving 6 bases between. The CDR3 is 12 amino acids. Per germline, CDR1 SQVTM and CDR2 ANQGSEA. The chain's CDR3 is CSVEERPETQYF. The CDR3 DNA is TGCAGCGTTGAAGAACGACCAGAGACCCAGTACTTC.

This clonotype was counted a few times. One junction end disagrees with the germline gene, perhaps due to a read error. The chain employs TRBV7-2 and TRBJ2-1, with TRBD2 matching 8 bases. The CDR3 has 15 residues. Germline CDR1 and CDR2: SGHTA and FQGNSA. CDR3 region: CASSLDGGEIDEQFF. CDR3 sequence (DNA): TGTGCCAGCAGTTTAGACGGGGGGGAGATCGATGAGCAGTTCTTC.

This clonotype appeared many times. This chain uses TRBV5-4 with TRBJ2-7; D possibly corresponds to TRBD2 (5 bases). In germline, CDR1 is SGHNT, CDR2 YYREEE (reference sequence). The CDR3 runs 15 residues. The V gene lost 3 bases and the J gene lost 4 bases, with 17 bases spanning the gap. The CDR3 DNA sequence: TGTGCCAGCAGCTCCTTCAGGACGGGAATTTACGAGCAGTACGTC. Protein sequence: CASSSFRTGIYEQYV.

This clonotype was seen repeatedly, ten times or more. V is TRBV4-2 and J is TRBJ2-3; 14 bases are shared with TRBD2. CDR3 length equals 16 residues. The J segment lost 4 bases and the V segment lost 4 bases, leaving 4 bases of the junction unmatched. The V gene's germline CDR1 is LGHNA and CDR2 YNFKEQ. The CDR3 DNA follows: TGTGCCAGCAGCCCCGCGACTAGCGGGGGGGCAGATACGCAGTATTTT. Protein: CASSPATSGGADTQYF.

The chain uses TRBV10-3 and TRBJ2-3; D call uncertain. Germline-derived CDR1 and CDR2 are ENHRY and SYGVKD. V was pared by 0 bases and J by 0 bases, with 4 bases between. CDR3 length: 14 amino acids. The CDR3 is CAISESHSTDTQYF. CDR3 nucleotide sequence: TGTGCCATCAGTGAGTCGCATAGCACAGATACGCAGTATTTT.

This clonotype was seen a few times. The chain has TRBV15 and TRBJ1-2, with 9 positions matching TRBD1. Germline assignment: CDR1 LNHNV and CDR2 YYDKDF (reference sequence). The ends lost 1 base at V and 2 bases at J; junction bases unmatched: 8. The CDR3 has 17 amino acids. CDR3 residues: CATSRAQITGGNYGYTF. In nucleotides, the CDR3 is TGTGCCACCAGCAGAGCCCAAATTACAGGGGGCAACTATGGCTACACCTTC.

This clonotype occurred a few times. The rearrangement links TRBV7-2 to TRBJ1-6; no reliable D call. Trimming stripped 6 bases from V and 13 bases from J, with 13 bases between. The germline CDR1 and CDR2 sequences are SGHTA and FQGNSA. The CDR3 contains 12 residues. Here the CDR3 reads CASSRPSGPLHF. CDR3 nucleotide sequence: TGTGCCAGCAGTCGCCCCTCAGGTCCCCTCCACTTT.

In its sample, this clonotype was seen a few times. This chain connects TRBV5-1 to TRBJ1-2; no reliable D call. The CDR3 extends over 13 amino acids. Trimming pared 4 bases from V and 8 bases from J, leaving 15 bases between. Germline CDR1 reads SGHRS; CDR2 reads YFSETQ. The CDR3 region has the DNA TGCGCCAGCAGCCCGGAGGGAACTAACGGCTACACCTTC. Protein product: CASSPEGTNGYTF.

This clonotype came up a few times. Germline is not matched at one junction end, which may reflect a read error. The chain is built from TRBV20-1 and TRBJ2-4; unclear D gene. The CDR3 is made up of 16 amino acids. The germline gives CDR1 DFQATT, CDR2 SNEGSKA (reference sequence). The CDR3 bases are TGCTGTGCTAGAGATTTTCTAGGATTAGCCAAAAACATTCAGTACTTC. This encodes CCARDFLGLAKNIQYF.

This clonotype has only a few counts. This sequence joins TRBV12-3 or TRBV12-4 and TRBJ2-3; TRBD2 agrees at 10 bases. V lost 2 bases to trimming and J lost 5 bases; unmatched junction nucleotides: 4. This CDR3 has 15 residues. CDR3 coding DNA: TGTGCCAGCAGTTTAAGCGGGGGGGCTGTAGATACGCAGTATTTT. Protein sequence: CASSLSGGAVDTQYF.

The rearrangement joins TRBV12-3 or TRBV12-4 to TRBJ2-5; unclear D gene. The length of the CDR3 is 13 residues. The V end lost 4 bases, the J end lost 2 bases, and 8 bases lay between the germline ends. The CDR3 coding sequence is TGTGCCAGCAGTTGGCCGGAGCAAGAGACCCAGTACTTC. Its translation: CASSWPEQETQYF.

This clonotype occurred a few times. The rearrangement links TRBV12-3 or TRBV12-4 to TRBJ1-4; TRBD1 agrees at 7 bases. The CDR3 spans 15 residues. V dropped 7 bases and J dropped 0; count of bases not matched to a gene: 5. For the CDR3, the DNA is TGTGCCAGCACCTACAGGGGAGCAACTAATGAAAAACTGTTTTTT. Its translation is CASTYRGATNEKLFF.

In its sample, this clonotype was seen a few times. The chain joins TRBV18 to TRBJ2-1; D unclear. V was cut by 2 bases and J by 5 bases, with 7 bases left in between. The CDR3 covers 13 residues. Germline CDR1 reads KGHSH; CDR2 reads LQKENI. CDR3 nucleotides: TGTGCCAGCTCACCAAGCAGTCACAATGAGCAGTTCTTC. Its protein is CASSPSSHNEQFF.